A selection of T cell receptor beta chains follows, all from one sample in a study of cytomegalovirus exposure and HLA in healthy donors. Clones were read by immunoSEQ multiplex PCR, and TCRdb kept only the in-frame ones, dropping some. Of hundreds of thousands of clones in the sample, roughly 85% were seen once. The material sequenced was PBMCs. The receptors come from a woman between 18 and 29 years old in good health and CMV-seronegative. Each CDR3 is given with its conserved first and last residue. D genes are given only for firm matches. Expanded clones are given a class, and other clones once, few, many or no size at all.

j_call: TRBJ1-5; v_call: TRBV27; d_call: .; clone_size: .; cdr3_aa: CASSSSIEDQPQHF
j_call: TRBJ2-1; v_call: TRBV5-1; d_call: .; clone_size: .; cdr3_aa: CASSLDVPSYNEQFF
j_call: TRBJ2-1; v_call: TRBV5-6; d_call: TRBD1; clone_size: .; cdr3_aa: CASSHRGRYNEQFF
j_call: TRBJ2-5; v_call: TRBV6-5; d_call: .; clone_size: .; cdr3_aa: CASSYGRTFQETQYF
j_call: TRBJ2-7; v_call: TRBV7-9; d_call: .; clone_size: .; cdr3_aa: CASSAENYEQYF
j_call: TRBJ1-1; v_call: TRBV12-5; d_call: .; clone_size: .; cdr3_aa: CASGLGGETEAFF
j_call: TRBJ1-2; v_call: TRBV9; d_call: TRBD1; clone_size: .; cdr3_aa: CASSVGTGRGYGYTF
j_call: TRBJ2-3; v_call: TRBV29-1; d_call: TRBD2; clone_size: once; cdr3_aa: CSVELAGLTDTQYF
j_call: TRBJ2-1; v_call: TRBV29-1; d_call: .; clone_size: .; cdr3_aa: CSARGWRSDEQFF
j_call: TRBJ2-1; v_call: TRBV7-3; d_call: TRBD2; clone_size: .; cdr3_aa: CASSPRAIRRGSSYNEQFF
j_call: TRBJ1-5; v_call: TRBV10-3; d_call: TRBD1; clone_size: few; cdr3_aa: CAISEAGGSNQPQHF
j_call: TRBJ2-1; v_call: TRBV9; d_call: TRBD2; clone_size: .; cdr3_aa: CASSVGSSGSYNEQFF
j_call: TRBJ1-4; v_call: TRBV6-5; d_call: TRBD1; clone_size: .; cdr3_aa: CASSGTGGDYEKLFF
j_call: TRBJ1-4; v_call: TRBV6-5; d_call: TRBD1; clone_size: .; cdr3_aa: CASSGQGNEKLFF
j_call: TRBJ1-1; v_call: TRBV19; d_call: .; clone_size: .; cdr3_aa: CASTRDPGGEAFF
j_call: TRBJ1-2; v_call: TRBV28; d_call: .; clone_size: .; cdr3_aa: CASSFGYGYTF
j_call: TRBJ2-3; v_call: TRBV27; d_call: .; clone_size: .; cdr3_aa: CASSDSPHDLLTDTQYF
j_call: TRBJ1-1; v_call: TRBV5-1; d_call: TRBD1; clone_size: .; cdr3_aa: CASSQQGWHTEAFF
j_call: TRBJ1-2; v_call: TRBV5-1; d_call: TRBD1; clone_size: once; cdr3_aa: CASSLGDSYGYTF
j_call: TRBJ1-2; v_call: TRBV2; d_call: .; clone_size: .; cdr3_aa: CASSEAREGLSGYTF
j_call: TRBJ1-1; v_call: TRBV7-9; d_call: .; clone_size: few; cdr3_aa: CASSFGRVTEAFF
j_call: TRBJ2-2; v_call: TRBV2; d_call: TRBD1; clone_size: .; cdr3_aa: CASSEARTGYDTGELFF
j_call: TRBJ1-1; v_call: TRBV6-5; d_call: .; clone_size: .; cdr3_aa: CAIRTGRTTEAFF
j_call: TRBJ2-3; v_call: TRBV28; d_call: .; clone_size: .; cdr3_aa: CASSLWAGSSTDTQYF
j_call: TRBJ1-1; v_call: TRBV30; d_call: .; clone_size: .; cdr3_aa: CAWTRPSTGGAEAFF
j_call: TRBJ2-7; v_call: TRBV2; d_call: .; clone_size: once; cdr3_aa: CATGGFGSDEQYF